One sample yielded the 16 T cell receptor beta chains listed below, sequenced in a study of blood T cell repertoires in COVID-19 (dated by TCRdb to the early 2020s). Receptor amplification or capture employed the immunoSEQ multiplex PCR assay. TCRdb's version of the immuneACCESS table is confined to in-frame rearrangements and falls short of the full clone set. An unresolved V gene accounts for under half of the shortfall where checked; the remainder is of unknown origin. This sample gives 110,000 or so clones in total; more than 70% of them show up just once. The top ten clones comprise roughly 5% of the sample. Sequenced input: peripheral blood. Source of these receptors: a woman aged 60 to 75 with COVID-19, enrolled during active disease.

The V call is TRBV6-6, the J call TRBJ2-2, with 10 bases aligning to TRBD1. This CDR3 has 15 residues. Germline trimming cut 6 bases from V and 8 bases from J; bases unmatched to any gene: 9. Germline CDR1 MNHNY, CDR2 SVGAGI (reference sequence). The CDR3: CASSRGQGETGELFF. Here the CDR3 DNA reads TGTGCCAGCAGCCGCGGACAGGGGGAAACGGGGGAGCTGTTTTTT.

The chain employs TRBV6-2 or TRBV6-3 and TRBJ1-1, with D possibly being TRBD1 (6 bases). V lost 4 bases and J lost 6, with 15 bases in between. The CDR3 is made up of 14 amino acids. Per germline, CDR1 MNHEY and CDR2 SVGEGT. Here the CDR3 reads CASSFDRPRAEAFF. In DNA, the CDR3 is TGTGCCAGCAGTTTTGACAGGCCGAGGGCTGAAGCTTTCTTT.

In its sample, this clone was seen a few times. The chain recombines TRBV7-3 with TRBJ1-2; possible D gene TRBD1, 5 bases. The V end was cut by 0 bases, the J end by 6 bases, with 14 bases between. CDR3 length: 15 amino acids. Germline V gene sequence: CDR1 SGHTA, CDR2 FQGTGA. The CDR3, as DNA: TGTGCCAGCAGCTTAACGTCAGGGAAGCGAGATGGCTACACCTTC. Translated, it gives CASSLTSGKRDGYTF.

CDR3 loop: CASSGTSYGYTF. The CDR3 bases are TGTGCCAGCTCCGGGACATCCTATGGCTACACCTTC. The chain is built from TRBV18 and TRBJ1-2; tentatively, D is TRBD1 (6 bases). The V gene lost 6 bases and the J gene lost 4 bases, with 9 bases spanning the gap. Germline loops: CDR1 KGHSH, CDR2 LQKENI. This CDR3 contains 12 residues.

CDR3 sequence: CAWSTGSTDTQYF. Written as DNA, the CDR3 is TGTGCCTGGAGTACCGGTAGCACAGATACGCAGTATTTT. The chain recombines TRBV30 with TRBJ2-3; D remains unclear. Germline V gene sequence: CDR1 GTSNPN, CDR2 SVGIG (reference sequence). The germline V and J ends were trimmed by 2 bases and 0 bases, with 6 bases remaining between them. This CDR3 has 13 amino acids.

In its sample, this clone was seen once. The chain joins TRBV6-4 to TRBJ1-1, with 11 bases identical to TRBD1. The CDR3 loop spans 16 amino acids. Unmatched junction bases numbered 9, after V lost 8 bases and J lost 1 base. Germline CDR1 and CDR2: MRHNA and SNTAGT. CDR3 sequence: CASPLGQGAENTEAFF. The CDR3 nucleotides are TGTGCCAGCCCCCTTGGACAGGGGGCGGAGAACACTGAAGCTTTCTTT.

The chain combines TRBV7-8 with TRBJ2-1; 7 nucleotides align to TRBD2. Germline V gene data show CDR1 as SGHVS and CDR2 as FQNEAQ. Germline trimming cut 2 bases from V and 7 bases from J; bases unmatched to any gene: 8. CDR3 size: 15 residues. CDR3 sequence reads: CASSLIAGGSNEQFF. CDR3 nucleotide sequence: TGTGCCAGCAGCTTAATAGCGGGCGGTAGTAATGAGCAGTTCTTC.

V and J are TRBV4-3 and TRBJ1-2; D perhaps matches TRBD1 (5 bases). The CDR3 sequence is 16 residues long. Trimming took 3 bases from V and 6 from J, leaving 20 bases between them. The germline V gene encodes CDR1 LGHNA and CDR2 YSLEER. CDR3 amino acids: CASSQAGARVNDGYTF. In DNA, the CDR3 is TGCGCCAGCAGCCAGGCCGGCGCCAGGGTGAACGATGGCTACACCTTC.

The chain recombines TRBV5-1 with TRBJ1-6; tentative D call: TRBD1 (6 bases). The CDR3 extends over 15 amino acids. Per germline, CDR1 SGHRS and CDR2 YFSETQ. The V end was cut by 0 bases, the J end by 10 bases, with 14 bases between. As DNA, the CDR3 is TGCGCCAGCAGCTTGGGACAGGTATGGGAGTCACCCCTCCACTTT. Translated, it gives CASSLGQVWESPLHF.

This chain links TRBV27 with TRBJ2-2; TRBD2 matches 8 bases. Germline V gene lookup returns CDR1 MNHEY and CDR2 SMNVEV (reference sequence). V was clipped by 7 bases and J by 5 bases; unmatched bases: 9. This CDR3 has 15 amino acids. The CDR3 bases are TGTGCCAGCAAGACGTTAGCGGGGTGGACCGGGGAGCTGTTTTTT. Its protein product is CASKTLAGWTGELFF.

This chain uses TRBV6-1 with TRBJ1-3; D uncertain. Looked up from germline, CDR1 is MNHNS and CDR2 is SASEGT. The germline V and J ends were trimmed by 0 bases and 0 bases, with 9 bases remaining between them. The CDR3 has 16 residues. The CDR3 coding sequence is TGTGCCAGCAGTGAAGCACTCATAAGCTCTGGAAACACCATATATTTT. Translated: CASSEALISSGNTIYF.

This clone was seen more than once but under ten times. The chain couples TRBV2 to TRBJ2-7; 8 nucleotides match TRBD2. Germline CDR1 SNHLY, CDR2 FYNNEI. V lost 7 bases and J lost 1; bases outside the gene matches: 3. This CDR3 region has 13 residues. CDR3 region: CASTGGGSYEQYF. CDR3 nucleotides: TGTGCCAGCACCGGGGGGGGATCCTACGAGCAGTACTTC.

J is TRBJ2-7 and V is TRBV27; D not certain. Between the trimmed V and J ends, which lost 2 bases and 3 bases, there was a span of 8 bases. CDR1 and CDR2 (germline): MNHEY, SMNVEV (reference sequence). The CDR3 spans 13 residues. This CDR3 reads CASSLLADYEQYF. The CDR3 DNA reads TGTGCCAGCAGTTTACTGGCAGACTACGAGCAGTACTTC.

This clone was counted once. V usage is TRBV28 and J usage is TRBJ2-7, with D perhaps TRBD2 (6 bases). From germline, CDR1 is MDHEN and CDR2 SYDVKM. V lost 4 bases to trimming and J lost 3 bases, with 10 bases between them. This CDR3 is 13 amino acids long. The CDR3 protein is CASSSHGGYEQYF. The CDR3 bases are TGTGCCAGCAGTTCCCACGGGGGCTACGAGCAGTACTTC.

This clone is medium-sized in the sample. This chain connects TRBV4-3 to TRBJ2-1; 12 bases map to TRBD2. After removal of 4 bases from V and 4 bases from J, the junction contained 5 bases not matched to a gene. Per germline, CDR1 LGHNA and CDR2 YSLEER. The CDR3 extends over 16 amino acids. Written as DNA, the CDR3 is TGCGCCAGCAGCCTAACTAGCGGGGGGCATTACAATGAGCAGTTCTTC. It specifies CASSLTSGGHYNEQFF.

This rearrangement joins TRBV9 to TRBJ1-1; 10 bases match TRBD1. After removal of 3 bases from V and 2 bases from J, the junction contained 13 bases not matched to a gene. The germline V gene has CDR1 SGDLS and CDR2 YYNGEE. The CDR3 is 18 residues long. The CDR3 region has the DNA TGTGCCAGCAGCGACCCCTTAGGGACAGGGGAGGGAAACACTGAAGCTTTCTTT. Translating it yields CASSDPLGTGEGNTEAFF.